These 32 T cell receptor beta chains were all obtained from the same sample, sequenced in a study of control samples from healthy donors and cancer patients. Measured with immunoSEQ multiplex PCR; TCRdb has only the in-frame clones, and not every one. The sample contains approximately 120,000 clones, almost 95% of which appear only once. The sequenced material came from PBMCs. The receptors here all came from a man at least 80 years old with head and neck cancer.

This rearrangement joins TRBV5-1 to TRBJ1-2, with 8 bases that match TRBD1. The CDR3 consists of 15 residues. Germline lookup yields CDR1 SGHRS and CDR2 YFSETQ. V lost 8 bases and J lost 8; bases outside the gene matches: 17. In nucleotides, the CDR3 is TGCGCCAGTCGATCCCAAAAACAGGGGGATGACGGCTACACCTTC. Its translation is CASRSQKQGDDGYTF.

The V gene is TRBV19, the J gene TRBJ1-6; D is perhaps TRBD1 (5 bases). CDR3 length equals 15 residues. V lost 3 bases and J 5 bases, leaving 11 bases between the germline ends. CDR1 LNHDA and CDR2 SQIVND come from the germline V gene (reference sequence). For the CDR3, the DNA is TGTGCCAGTAGTATTCTTGGGGCGAATAATTCACCCCTCCACTTT. Amino acids: CASSILGANNSPLHF.

J is TRBJ1-5 and V is TRBV5-6; possible D gene TRBD1, 5 bases. This CDR3 comprises 16 residues. V was trimmed by 2 bases and J by 4 bases, leaving 16 bases between them. Germline assignment: CDR1 SGHDT and CDR2 YYEEEE. The CDR3, as DNA: TGTGCCAGCAGCTTCTGGCAGGGTGAAGTAAATCAGCCCCAGCATTTT. Translating it yields CASSFWQGEVNQPQHF. The full variable domain, its missing parts supplied by reference TRBV5-6 and TRBJ1-5, is DAGVTQSPTHLIKTRGQQVTLRCSPKSGHDTVSWYQQALGQGPQFIFQYYEEEERQRGNFPDRFSGHQFPNYSSELNVNALLLGDSALYLCASSFWQGEVNQPQHFGDGTRLSIL.

V usage is TRBV5-1 and J usage is TRBJ2-7; 11 bases align to TRBD2. The CDR3 is 14 amino acids. V was pared by 2 bases and J by 2 bases, with 0 bases of the junction left unmatched. In germline, CDR1 is SGHRS, CDR2 YFSETQ. DNA of the CDR3: TGCGCCAGCAGCTTTAGCGGGGGGGCCTACGAGCAGTACTTC. Translated: CASSFSGGAYEQYF.

This clone occurred once. The chain links TRBV4-1 to TRBJ2-5; 7 bases align to TRBD2. After removal of 1 base from V and 5 bases from J, the junction contained 7 bases not matched to a gene. The CDR3 totals 15 residues. Germline CDR1 is MGHRA and CDR2 is YSYEKL. DNA of the CDR3: TGCGCCAGCAGCCAAGCCACGACTAGCTTTGAGACCCAGTACTTC. This codes for CASSQATTSFETQYF.

The chain joins TRBV10-1 to TRBJ2-5, with D perhaps TRBD2 (5 bases). Looked up from germline, CDR1 is WNHNN and CDR2 is SYGVQD (reference sequence). The CDR3 consists of 14 residues. Trimming stripped 2 bases from V and 5 bases from J, with 12 bases between. CDR3 DNA sequence: TGCGCCAGCAGTGAGGACGGGATTTGGGAGACCCAGTACTTC. Amino acid sequence: CASSEDGIWETQYF.

V usage is TRBV5-8 and J usage is TRBJ1-1; a possible D gene is TRBD1 (6 bases). Germline V lookup: CDR1 SGHTS, CDR2 YDEGEE. V dropped 1 base and J dropped 6 bases, with 13 bases sitting between them. This CDR3 contains 14 residues. The CDR3, as DNA: TGTGCCAGCAGCTTGAGACCCCCAGGGGCTGAAGCTTTCTTT. Translation gives CASSLRPPGAEAFF.

V is TRBV4-3 and J is TRBJ1-4; D might be TRBD1 (5 bases). Germline assignment: CDR1 LGHNA and CDR2 YSLEER. The CDR3 sequence is 15 residues long. V was trimmed by 4 bases and J by 6 bases, leaving 15 bases between them. The DNA of the CDR3 is TGCGCCAGCAGCCCTGGGGCAGTTACGGATGAAAAACTGTTTTTT. This encodes CASSPGAVTDEKLFF.

The rearrangement links TRBV15 to TRBJ1-5; weak D call: TRBD1 (5 bases). There are 16 residues in the CDR3. Germline assignment: CDR1 LNHNV and CDR2 YYDKDF (reference sequence). V lost 5 bases to trimming and J lost 0 bases, with 14 bases between them. The CDR3 DNA sequence: TGTGCCACCAGCTCCCTGGGACGGAGTAGCAATCAGCCCCAGCATTTT. Its translation is CATSSLGRSSNQPQHF.

The chain has TRBV3-1 (or the pseudogene TRBV3-2) and TRBJ2-3; TRBD2 might be the D (5 bases). CDR1 LGHDT and CDR2 YNNKEL come from the germline V gene (reference sequence). This CDR3 is built from 15 residues. Trimming pared 1 base from V and 1 base from J, leaving 9 bases between. DNA of the CDR3: TGTGCCAGCAGCCAAGCTGGAGGACGCACAGATACGCAGTATTTT. Protein: CASSQAGGRTDTQYF.

The gene calls are TRBV5-1 and TRBJ2-7, with 10 bases fitting TRBD2. Germline V gene data show CDR1 as SGHRS and CDR2 as YFSETQ. CDR3 length equals 15 residues. With V trimmed by 0 bases and J by 3 bases, 3 bases remained unmatched. This chain's CDR3 is CASSLEGLANYEQYF. The CDR3 DNA follows: TGCGCCAGCAGCTTGGAGGGACTAGCGAACTACGAGCAGTACTTC.

V usage is TRBV18 and J usage is TRBJ2-1; no definite D call. Germline CDR1 is KGHSH and CDR2 is LQKENI. The CDR3 covers 11 residues. The V end lost 2 bases, the J end lost 6 bases, and 2 bases lay between the germline ends. Here the CDR3 DNA reads TGTGCCAGCTCACCAAGCAATGAGCAGTTCTTC. Its translation is CASSPSNEQFF.

This chain links TRBV27 with TRBJ1-4; 7 nucleotides align to TRBD1. This CDR3 comprises 16 residues. V dropped 6 bases and J dropped 0; count of bases not matched to a gene: 7. The germline CDR1 and CDR2 sequences are MNHEY and SMNVEV (reference sequence). The CDR3 protein is CASRQGQTATNEKLFF. CDR3 DNA: TGTGCCAGCAGACAGGGACAGACTGCAACTAATGAAAAACTGTTTTTT.

The gene calls are TRBV7-9 and TRBJ2-1; 8 bases align to TRBD2. V was clipped by 3 bases and J by 3 bases; unmatched bases: 4. The germline CDR1 and CDR2 sequences are SEHNR and FQNEAQ (reference sequence). The length of the CDR3 is 15 residues. The CDR3 is CASSFVLADYNEQFF. The CDR3 DNA reads TGTGCCAGCAGCTTCGTACTAGCGGACTACAATGAGCAGTTCTTC.

This chain links TRBV2 with TRBJ2-5; 8 bases fit TRBD2. Germline V gene lookup returns CDR1 SNHLY and CDR2 FYNNEI. V lost 3 bases and J lost 5; bases outside the gene matches: 11. This CDR3 is built from 16 residues. The CDR3 bases are TGTGCCAGCAGTGAGGGGGCTAGCGGGCCCTGGGAGACCCAGTACTTC. It translates to CASSEGASGPWETQYF.

The sample holds one count of this clone. V is TRBV2 and J is TRBJ2-4, with TRBD2 as a possible D gene (7 bases). Germline CDR1 and CDR2: SNHLY and FYNNEI. The V end lost 6 bases, the J end lost 6 bases, and 12 bases lay between the germline ends. CDR3 size: 13 residues. The CDR3 DNA is TGTGCCAGCAGGAACAGGGAGGGAAACATTCAGTACTTC. Amino acid sequence: CASRNREGNIQYF.

The chain combines TRBV6-6 with TRBJ2-5; 7 bases are a match to TRBD2. CDR3 length: 16 residues. V was pared by 0 bases and J by 3 bases, with 7 bases of the junction left unmatched. Germline CDR1 reads MNHNY; CDR2 reads SVGAGI (reference sequence). CDR3 sequence: CASSYSTGGREETQYF. CDR3 nucleotide sequence: TGTGCCAGCAGTTACTCGACGGGGGGAAGGGAAGAGACCCAGTACTTC.

This clone appeared once. This chain connects TRBV5-1 to TRBJ1-2; a possible D gene is TRBD1 (5 bases). There are 15 residues in the CDR3. The germline gives CDR1 SGHRS, CDR2 YFSETQ. Trimming left V 0 bases short and J 6 bases short, with 15 bases between. This chain's CDR3 is CASSLANTWDHGYTF. Written as DNA, the CDR3 is TGCGCCAGCAGCTTGGCCAACACTTGGGACCATGGCTACACCTTC.

The V gene is TRBV6-2 or TRBV6-3, the J gene TRBJ1-1, with TRBD1 as a possible D gene (5 bases). CDR1 is MNHEY, CDR2 SVGEGT, per germline. The CDR3 is 13 amino acids. Trimming removed 2 bases from V and 5 bases from J, with 9 bases in between. Written as DNA, the CDR3 is TGTGCCAGCAGTTACAGGGGTAGGACTGAAGCTTTCTTT. It translates to CASSYRGRTEAFF.

This chain connects TRBV3-1 (or the pseudogene TRBV3-2) to TRBJ1-1; D might be TRBD1 (5 bases). V was pared by 4 bases and J by 1 base, with 13 bases between. Per the germline V gene, CDR1 is LGHDT and CDR2 is YNNKEL (reference sequence). The CDR3 is 15 residues long. Written as DNA, the CDR3 is TGTGCCAGCAGCCCCGCCCTCCAGGGGAACACTGAAGCTTTCTTT. Encoded protein: CASSPALQGNTEAFF.

V is TRBV23-1 and J is TRBJ1-5; 8 nucleotides agree with TRBD1. TRBV23-1 is flagged as an ORF with uncertain function. The CDR3 is made up of 16 amino acids. V trimming: 3 bases; J trimming: 4 bases; junction bases outside the gene matches: 8. The CDR3 DNA is TGCGCCAGCAGTCATTGGGACAGGAGATTTAATCAGCCCCAGCATTTT. Translated: CASSHWDRRFNQPQHF.

The chain couples TRBV15 to TRBJ2-1; 13 bases fit TRBD2. V lost 4 bases and J lost 8; bases outside the gene matches: 5. CDR3 length: 15 residues. CDR1 LNHNV and CDR2 YYDKDF come from the germline V gene (reference sequence). The CDR3 nucleotides read TGTGCCACCAGCAAAACTAGCGGGAGGGCCCATGAGCAGTTCTTC. Protein sequence: CATSKTSGRAHEQFF.

The chain has TRBV18 and TRBJ2-1; 11 positions agree with TRBD2. The ends lost 3 bases at V and 6 bases at J; junction bases unmatched: 7. CDR1 KGHSH and CDR2 LQKENI come from the germline V gene. This CDR3 region has 16 residues. DNA of the CDR3: TGTGCCAGCTCACCGGCCCCTAGCGGGGGGAGCAATGAGCAGTTCTTC. It translates to CASSPAPSGGSNEQFF.

V and J are TRBV3-1 (or the pseudogene TRBV3-2) and TRBJ1-3; D may be TRBD1 (5 bases). Looked up from germline, CDR1 is LGHDT and CDR2 is YNNKEL (reference sequence). The V and J ends lost 4 bases and 2 bases respectively, with 12 bases between them. CDR3 length equals 15 residues. The CDR3 loop reads CASSRRGAPGNTIYF. In DNA form, the CDR3 reads TGTGCCAGCAGCCGAAGGGGTGCCCCTGGAAACACCATATATTTT.

This clone occurred many times. The CDR3 bases are TGTGCCAGTACCCCGAGGGGGACAAGCGAGGAAAAACTGTTTTTT. Its protein product is CASTPRGTSEEKLFF. This chain joins TRBV19 and TRBJ1-4; TRBD1 might be the D (6 bases). Looked up from germline, CDR1 is LNHDA and CDR2 is SQIVND (reference sequence). Trimming cost V 7 bases and J 8 bases, with 20 bases left between them. The CDR3 sequence is 15 residues long.

CDR3 sequence (DNA): TGTGCCAGCAGTAGTCTACCGGGCGACACTGAAGCTTTCTTT. Its translation is CASSSLPGDTEAFF. The chain joins TRBV6-5 to TRBJ1-1; no reliable D call. Germline CDR1 is MNHEY and CDR2 is SVGAGI. CDR3 size: 14 residues. Between the trimmed V and J ends, which lost 5 bases and 3 bases, there was a span of 13 bases.

This clone appeared a few times. CDR3 amino acids: CSASRLANYEQYF. CDR3 DNA: TGCAGTGCTAGTAGGCTAGCTAATTACGAGCAGTACTTC. This chain uses TRBV20-1 with TRBJ2-7; D might be TRBD2 (5 bases). From germline, CDR1 is DFQATT and CDR2 SNEGSKA (reference sequence). Trimming cost V 3 bases and J 4 bases, with 13 bases left between them. The CDR3 spans 13 residues.

V and J are TRBV5-4 and TRBJ2-1; the D gene is possibly TRBD1 (5 bases). The length of the CDR3 is 14 residues. Deletions cut 3 bases from V and 6 bases from J, with 13 bases between. Germline CDR1 SGHNT, CDR2 YYREEE (reference sequence). The CDR3 DNA reads as TGTGCCAGCAGCTCCCAAGGGGCGGCCAATGAGCAGTTCTTC. This sequence encodes CASSSQGAANEQFF. The full variable domain, with the rest looked up from reference TRBV5-4 and TRBJ2-1, is ETGVTQSPTHLIKTRGQQVTLRCSSQSGHNTVSWYQQALGQGPQFIFQYYREEENGRGNFPPRFSGLQFPNYSSELNVNALELDDSALYLCASSSQGAANEQFFGPGTRLTVL.

This chain joins TRBV2 and TRBJ2-7; 7 bases map to TRBD1. Germline CDR1 is SNHLY and CDR2 is FYNNEI. This CDR3 has 15 amino acids. V was pared by 4 bases and J by 2 bases, with 8 bases of the junction left unmatched. The CDR3 loop is CASSAPWDRPYEQYF. The CDR3 DNA sequence: TGTGCCAGCAGTGCCCCTTGGGACAGACCCTACGAGCAGTACTTC. The whole variable domain, remainder taken from reference TRBV2 and TRBJ2-7, is EPEVTQTPSHQVTQMGQEVILRCVPISNHLYFYWYRQILGQKVEFLVSFYNNEISEKSEIFDDQFSVERPDGSNFTLKIRSTKLEDSAMYFCASSAPWDRPYEQYFGPGTRLTVT.

The rearrangement uses TRBV6-5 and TRBJ2-5, with D perhaps matching TRBD1 (5 bases). CDR3 length: 13 amino acids. Germline V gene sequence: CDR1 MNHEY, CDR2 SVGAGI. Trimming took 6 bases from V and 0 from J, leaving 8 bases between them. The CDR3 loop reads CASSRQHQETQYF. CDR3 coding DNA: TGTGCCAGCAGCCGACAGCACCAAGAGACCCAGTACTTC.

V and J are TRBV7-2 and TRBJ2-2; the D gene is possibly TRBD2 (5 bases). Germline values: CDR1 SGHTA, CDR2 FQGNSA. The CDR3 loop spans 15 amino acids. Trimming took 5 bases from V and 4 from J, leaving 14 bases between them. CDR3 loop: CASSRDRAVTGELFF. CDR3 nucleotide sequence: TGTGCCAGCAGCCGGGATCGCGCGGTCACCGGGGAGCTGTTTTTT.

The chain combines TRBV6-2 or TRBV6-3 with TRBJ1-5, with TRBD1 matching 7 bases. Germline trimming cut 4 bases from V and 6 bases from J; bases unmatched to any gene: 12. The CDR3 contains 16 residues. Germline V gene sequence: CDR1 MNHEY, CDR2 SVGEGT. The CDR3 DNA sequence: TGTGCCAGCAGTTCGTATACAGGGGTCGGGGTTCAGCCCCAGCATTTT. Translated: CASSSYTGVGVQPQHF.